This entry describes one T cell receptor beta chain. No antigen is known for it. This clone may be a read error of a much larger clone one base away. The CDR3 carries no conserved terminal phenylalanine or tryptophan, so it likely arises from a read error. As for the cDNA, it was generated by 5'RACE with 10-nucleotide random UMIs. TCRdb independently ran MiXCR on the 5' RACE reads; one entry per CDR3 protein. The table lists more than 50,000 distinct CDR3 sequences, 5.2% of them singletons. The data stem from a study of neurological immune-mediated disorders. Study overall: The roughly 35 patients with multiple sclerosis comprised roughly 31 relapsing-remitting cases and 3 secondary progressive cases. Broader study findings: CDR3 amino acid sequences found in expanded clones were never shared across subjects, suggesting private repertoires in all groups.

V was cut by 5 bases and J by 1 base, with 8 bases left in between. Germline V gene lookup returns CDR1 GTSNPN and CDR2 SVGIG (reference sequence). CDR3 size: 12 residues. This chain uses TRBV30 with TRBJ1-1; D is undetermined. This receptor was identified in a woman in her twenties or thirties with multiple sclerosis. What was sequenced was PBMCs. CDR3 in amino acids: CAWFGWNTEAFV. The CDR3 nucleotides are TGTGCCTGGTTTGGTTGGAACACTGAAGCTTTCGTT.